This T cell receptor beta chain originates from a study of response to subunit inactivated influenza vaccine. Comment on this clonotype: What it binds is not known.

Points from the study as a whole: The authors suggested that every seasonal influenza vaccination recruits few new T cells.

MiXCR, applied by TCRdb to the RT-PCR reads, yields one record per CDR3 protein. The sample carries just under 250,000 distinct CDR3 sequences, more than 10% recorded once. The starting material was non-naive T cells sorted from PBMCs, obtained less than 15 days before vaccination. The source of this sequence is a man over 45 who received an inactivated influenza vaccine.

The CDR3 DNA reads as TGCAGTGCCCCACTCAGTTCCTACGAGCAGTACTTC. The encoded protein is CSAPLSSYEQYF. V and J are TRBV20-1 and TRBJ2-7; D gene uncertain. The CDR3 sequence is 12 residues long. Germline V gene data show CDR1 as DFQATT and CDR2 as SNEGSKA (reference sequence). V shed 6 bases and J shed 1 base, with 10 bases lying between them.